This T cell receptor (beta chain) is from a study of control samples from healthy donors and cancer patients. The method was immunoSEQ multiplex PCR; TCRdb's version includes in-frame clones alone and lacks a portion of them. Among fewer than 200,000 clones listed, about 93% were seen once. The germline gives CDR1 LNHDA, CDR2 SQIVND (reference sequence). J was trimmed by 7 bases and V by 1 base; bases with no gene match: 10. CDR3 length equals 16 residues. The sequenced sample consisted of blood. The J gene is TRBJ2-1, the V gene TRBV19, with 7 bases matching TRBD2. The receptor was isolated from a woman aged 55-69 years in good health. CDR3 region: CASSIAYGGSENEQFF. In DNA, the CDR3 is TGTGCCAGTAGTATAGCTTACGGGGGGTCGGAGAATGAGCAGTTCTTC. Full variable domain (remainder filled in from reference TRBV19 and TRBJ2-1): DGGITQSPKYLFRKEGQNVTLSCEQNLNHDAMYWYRQDPGQGLRLIYYSQIVNDFQKGDIAEGYSVSREKKESFPLTVTSAQKNPTAFYLCASSIAYGGSENEQFFGPGTRLTVL.